Each of the 20 T cell receptor beta chains below was sequenced from the same sample in a study of identical twins. A single record per CDR3 protein comes from TCRdb applying MiXCR to the 5' RACE reads. Altogether some 1,700,000 distinct CDR3 sequences are present, under 35% being singletons, with the ten largest covering 0.25% to 0.3%. Sequenced sample: cord blood. The receptors were gathered from a newborn girl in good health.

This chain links TRBV12-3 or TRBV12-4 with TRBJ1-5; 7 nucleotides match TRBD1. CDR3 length equals 19 residues. V gave up 5 bases and J gave up 2 bases; unmatched junction bases: 18. CDR3 sequence (DNA): TGTGCCAGCAGTCCCCGGCCCAAGACAGGGAAGGGGGGCAATCAGCCCCAGCATTTT. It translates to CASSPRPKTGKGGNQPQHF.

The V call is TRBV7-6, the J call TRBJ1-3; possibly TRBD1 for D (6 bases). The V gene lost 3 bases and the J gene lost 0 bases, with 9 bases spanning the gap. This CDR3 has 15 residues. Germline CDR1 reads SGHVS; CDR2 reads FNYEAQ. The CDR3 loop reads CASSFGTNSGNTIYF. The CDR3 DNA sequence: TGTGCCAGCAGCTTCGGGACAAACTCTGGAAACACCATATATTTT.

The sample holds many counts of this clonotype. The chain carries TRBV10-3 and TRBJ2-3; D is tentatively TRBD1 or TRBD2 (5 bases each). The CDR3 has 15 residues. V lost 2 bases and J lost 2, with 11 bases in between. CDR1 is ENHRY, CDR2 SYGVKD, per germline. CDR3 DNA sequence: TGTGCCATCAGTGAGGAGGGGCTACTCACAGATACGCAGTATTTT. Translated: CAISEEGLLTDTQYF.

The J gene is TRBJ2-7, the V gene TRBV4-1; TRBD1 is a possible D gene (5 bases). CDR1 and CDR2 from the germline V gene are MGHRA and YSYEKL. Trimming pared 3 bases from V and 3 bases from J, leaving 12 bases between. This CDR3 region has 14 residues. This CDR3 is CASSHQTASYEQYF. The CDR3 DNA reads TGCGCCAGCAGCCATCAGACAGCGAGCTACGAGCAGTACTTC.

The chain joins TRBV7-2 to TRBJ2-3; the match to TRBD2 covers 15 bases. From germline, CDR1 is SGHTA and CDR2 FQGNSA. With 2 bases clipped from V and 2 bases from J, the junction kept 5 bases outside the gene matches. The length of the CDR3 is 18 residues. This chain's CDR3 is CASSLSRTSGGDTDTQYF. For the CDR3, the DNA is TGTGCCAGCAGCTTAAGTCGGACTAGCGGGGGGGACACAGATACGCAGTATTTT.

This clonotype was observed a few times. This sequence joins TRBV29-1 and TRBJ2-3; D might be TRBD2 (5 bases). V gave up 4 bases and J gave up 1 base, with 12 bases separating them. Germline V gives CDR1 SQVTM, CDR2 ANQGSEA. The CDR3 consists of 14 residues. CDR3 in DNA: TGCAGCGTTGGGACTCGAACCCGCACAGATACGCAGTATTTT. Its translation is CSVGTRTRTDTQYF.

The chain is built from TRBV14 and TRBJ1-1, with D tentatively TRBD1 (5 bases). The CDR3 is 15 amino acids. Trimming removed 4 bases at V and 1 base at J, with 13 bases between. Germline V gene lookup returns CDR1 SGHDN and CDR2 FVKESK. This CDR3 is CASSPLRGPNTEAFF. As DNA, the CDR3 is TGTGCCAGCAGCCCCCTCCGGGGCCCGAACACTGAAGCTTTCTTT. Filled out from reference TRBV14 and TRBJ1-1, the complete variable domain reads EAGVTQFPSHSVIEKGQTVTLRCDPISGHDNLYWYRRVMGKEIKFLLHFVKESKQDESGMPNNRFLAERTGGTYSTLKVQPAELEDSGVYFCASSPLRGPNTEAFFGQGTRLTVV.

This clonotype was seen more than once but under ten times. The V and J genes are TRBV6-1 and TRBJ2-7; 8 bases align to TRBD2. V trimming: 3 bases; J trimming: 4 bases; junction bases outside the gene matches: 14. The CDR3 extends over 17 amino acids. Looked up from germline, CDR1 is MNHNS and CDR2 is SASEGT. CDR3: CASSEHGTRELPYEQYF. Here the CDR3 DNA reads TGTGCCAGCAGTGAGCACGGGACTAGGGAGCTCCCTTACGAGCAGTACTTC.

This clonotype was seen only a few times. The CDR3 reads CATSATGSNYGYTF. CDR3 nucleotide sequence: TGTGCCACCAGTGCTACTGGCAGTAACTATGGCTACACCTTC. The rearrangement joins TRBV24-1 to TRBJ1-2; D is uncertain. With 5 bases removed from V and 1 base from J, the gap between germline ends came to 10 bases. The CDR3 spans 14 residues. The V gene's germline CDR1 is KGHDR and CDR2 SFDVKD.

The chain uses TRBV20-1 and TRBJ1-1; D remains ambiguous. The CDR3 is made up of 12 amino acids. Germline V gene sequence: CDR1 DFQATT, CDR2 SNEGSKA (reference sequence). V was clipped by 4 bases and J by 1 base, with 7 bases between them. The CDR3: CSAIERNTEAFF. The CDR3 DNA sequence: TGCAGTGCTATCGAAAGGAACACTGAAGCTTTCTTT.

With regard to this clonotype: The junction departs from the called germline gene at one end, perhaps through a read error. This chain joins TRBV7-9 and TRBJ2-2; possibly TRBD2 for D (5 bases). CDR1 and CDR2 from the germline V gene are SEHNR and FQNEAQ (reference sequence). This CDR3 spans 16 amino acids. CDR3 in amino acids: CASSLAGNANTGELFF. In nucleotides, the CDR3 is TGTGCCAGCAGCTTAGCGGGGAATGCGAACACCGGGGAACTGTTTTTT.

The chain uses TRBV20-1 and TRBJ2-3; possible D gene TRBD1, 5 bases. Trimming took off 5 bases at V and 0 bases at J, with 12 bases between the two ends. Germline CDR1 DFQATT, CDR2 SNEGSKA (reference sequence). This CDR3 spans 14 amino acids. CDR3 sequence: CSAPQQASTDTQYF. The CDR3 coding sequence is TGCAGTGCTCCACAACAGGCTAGCACAGATACGCAGTATTTT.

Written as DNA, the CDR3 is TGTGCCAGCAGTTCGCGGATCTCCTACGAGCAGTACTTC. This sequence encodes CASSSRISYEQYF. This sequence joins TRBV28 and TRBJ2-7; D unresolved. The CDR3 totals 13 residues. Trimming cost V 4 bases and J 0 bases, with 7 bases left between them. Looked up from germline, CDR1 is MDHEN and CDR2 is SYDVKM.

The gene calls are TRBV4-2 and TRBJ2-7; the match to TRBD2 covers 11 bases. Germline lookup yields CDR1 LGHNA and CDR2 YNFKEQ. V gave up 1 base and J gave up 4 bases; unmatched junction bases: 6. The CDR3 extends over 16 amino acids. CDR3 nucleotides: TGTGCCAGCAGCCAAGTAGGTACTAGCGGGAGATACGAGCAGTACTTC. Protein: CASSQVGTSGRYEQYF.

V gene TRBV2 combines with J gene TRBJ2-2; 7 positions match TRBD1. There are 15 residues in the CDR3. V was clipped by 2 bases and J by 8 bases; unmatched bases: 8. From germline, CDR1 is SNHLY and CDR2 FYNNEI. DNA of the CDR3: TGTGCCAGCAGTGAAATGGCAGGGGGTACTGGGGAGCTGTTTTTT. Residues: CASSEMAGGTGELFF.

Only a few counts were recorded for this clonotype. This chain uses TRBV2 with TRBJ1-4; maybe TRBD1 (6 bases). The CDR3 is 17 residues long. CDR1 SNHLY and CDR2 FYNNEI come from the germline V gene. Trimming removed 4 bases from V and 0 bases from J, with 15 bases in between. CDR3 bases: TGTGCCAGCAGTGTCGAACTCTCAGGGGCAACTAATGAAAAACTGTTTTTT. This translates into CASSVELSGATNEKLFF.

The chain links TRBV27 to TRBJ2-5; 11 bases fit TRBD2. This CDR3 contains 17 residues. Germline-derived CDR1 and CDR2 are MNHEY and SMNVEV (reference sequence). The V and J ends lost 3 bases and 7 bases, in that order; junction bases with no gene match: 13. The CDR3 DNA follows: TGTGCCAGCAGTTTTTCACGGGATAGCGGGAGGGCGATGACCCAGTACTTC. Amino acid sequence: CASSFSRDSGRAMTQYF.

The J gene is TRBJ2-1, the V gene TRBV24-1; 13 bases are a match to TRBD2. The CDR3 totals 17 residues. CDR1 KGHDR and CDR2 SFDVKD come from the germline V gene. V lost 4 bases and J lost 4; bases outside the gene matches: 6. The CDR3 loop is CATSDSGLAGVYNEQFF. CDR3 bases: TGTGCCACCAGTGACTCCGGACTAGCGGGAGTTTACAATGAGCAGTTCTTC.

This clonotype was recorded a few times. V is TRBV27 and J is TRBJ2-3; D gene uncertain. The V gene lost 6 bases and the J gene lost 3 bases, with 16 bases spanning the gap. The germline CDR1 and CDR2 sequences are MNHEY and SMNVEV (reference sequence). The CDR3 totals 15 residues. CDR3 loop: CASSRVRPRTDTQYF. CDR3 nucleotides: TGTGCCAGCAGCCGAGTTCGACCTAGGACAGATACGCAGTATTTT.

This clonotype was recorded a few times. The chain employs TRBV28 and TRBJ2-7; 14 bases fit TRBD2. The V segment lost 4 bases and the J segment 5 bases; nucleotides outside the gene matches: 4. The CDR3 is 15 amino acids. Germline V gene lookup returns CDR1 MDHEN and CDR2 SYDVKM. The CDR3 coding sequence is TGTGCCAGCAGTTACCGACTAGCGGGAGGGAACGAGCAGTACTTC. Translation: CASSYRLAGGNEQYF.